What follows are 14 T cell receptor beta chains derived from one specimen sequenced in a study of cytomegalovirus exposure and HLA in healthy donors. PCR primers comprised 60 Vbeta and 13 Jbeta primers. Assay used: immunoSEQ multiplex PCR; TCRdb lists only in-frame clones, some missing. The repertoire holds under 200,000 clones, with roughly 80% as singletons. Sequencing used PBMCs. These receptor sequences come from a male donor in good health and CMV-seronegative.

The chain employs TRBV6-6 and TRBJ1-5; D is possibly TRBD1 (6 bases). Germline V CDR1 and CDR2: MNHNY, SVGAGI (reference sequence). Trimming pared 6 bases from V and 7 bases from J, leaving 10 bases between. CDR3 length: 12 amino acids. CDR3 bases: TGTGCCAGCAGCTACACAGGGCAGCCCCAGCATTTT. As protein: CASSYTGQPQHF.

This clone has more than one count but fewer than ten. This sequence joins TRBV19 and TRBJ1-2; 9 bases are a match to TRBD1. Germline assignment: CDR1 LNHDA and CDR2 SQIVND (reference sequence). CDR3 length: 14 residues. The ends lost 6 bases at V and 5 bases at J; junction bases unmatched: 7. The CDR3 is CASRRDRASYGYTF. CDR3 sequence (DNA): TGTGCCAGTAGACGGGACAGGGCTTCTTATGGCTACACCTTC.

This clone was observed a single time. The chain uses TRBV19 and TRBJ1-2, with 8 positions matching TRBD1. This CDR3 has 17 amino acids. After removal of 8 bases from V and 0 bases from J, the junction contained 14 bases not matched to a gene. Germline V lookup: CDR1 LNHDA, CDR2 SQIVND (reference sequence). CDR3 sequence: CASSGGPRTLTNYGYTF. CDR3 sequence (DNA): TGTGCCAGTTCAGGGGGCCCAAGAACGCTAACTAACTATGGCTACACCTTC.

This clone appeared a single time. The chain employs TRBV6-6 and TRBJ1-6; tentatively, D is TRBD1 (5 bases). The ends were cut back, 4 bases at V and 8 bases at J, with 9 bases in the middle. The CDR3 sequence is 13 residues long. Germline CDR1 is MNHNY and CDR2 is SVGAGI (reference sequence). DNA of the CDR3: TGTGCCAGCAGTTTCCGACAGTATTCACCCCTCCACTTT. Amino acids: CASSFRQYSPLHF.

V usage is TRBV5-6 and J usage is TRBJ1-1; 12 nucleotides agree with TRBD1. In germline, CDR1 is SGHDT, CDR2 YYEEEE. Trimming took 4 bases from V and 2 from J; bases not matched to a gene: 0. The CDR3 has 14 residues. The chain's CDR3 is CASSGTGGNTEAFF. The CDR3 DNA reads TGTGCCAGCAGCGGGACAGGGGGCAACACTGAAGCTTTCTTT.

The chain recombines TRBV15 with TRBJ2-7, with D perhaps TRBD2 (5 bases). From germline, CDR1 is LNHNV and CDR2 YYDKDF (reference sequence). The CDR3 extends over 16 amino acids. Trimming removed 1 base at V and 5 bases at J, with 18 bases between. This chain's CDR3 is CATSRVDVGVYHEQYF. The CDR3 DNA is TGTGCCACCAGCAGAGTGGACGTCGGGGTTTACCACGAGCAGTACTTC.

V and J are TRBV9 and TRBJ2-2, with 8 bases matching TRBD2. Germline trimming cut 8 bases from V and 1 base from J; bases unmatched to any gene: 4. The germline V gene encodes CDR1 SGDLS and CDR2 YYNGEE. This CDR3 is built from 14 residues. CDR3 nucleotides: TGTGCCAGTCGGGAGGGGTGGAACACCGGGGAGCTGTTTTTT. It translates to CASREGWNTGELFF.

The gene calls are TRBV7-2 and TRBJ1-6, with 9 nucleotides matching TRBD1. Germline trimming cut 4 bases from V and 7 bases from J; bases unmatched to any gene: 8. The CDR3 sequence is 16 residues long. Per the germline V gene, CDR1 is SGHTA and CDR2 is FQGNSA. CDR3 in amino acids: CASSSTIGTGNSPLHF. CDR3 nucleotides: TGTGCCAGCAGCTCAACGATTGGGACAGGGAATTCACCCCTCCACTTT. The variable domain in full, completed from reference TRBV7-2 and TRBJ1-6, reads GAGVSQSPSNKVTEKGKDVELRCDPISGHTALYWYRQSLGQGLEFLIYFQGNSAPDKSGLPSDRFSAERTGGSVSTLTIQRTQQEDSAVYLCASSSTIGTGNSPLHFGNGTRLTVT.

V and J are TRBV4-1 and TRBJ2-7; 7 positions match TRBD1. In germline, CDR1 is MGHRA, CDR2 YSYEKL. V lost 2 bases, J lost 1 base, and 5 bases stayed unmatched. The CDR3 contains 15 residues. The CDR3 bases are TGCGCCAGCAGCCAAATGGGACAGAAATCCTACGAGCAGTACTTC. It specifies CASSQMGQKSYEQYF.

This clone appeared a few times. The gene calls are TRBV6-1 and TRBJ1-4; D perhaps matches TRBD1 (6 bases). The V end was cut by 6 bases, the J end by 5 bases, with 16 bases between. Germline assignment: CDR1 MNHNS and CDR2 SASEGT. CDR3 length: 15 residues. This CDR3 is CASRPWTQGNEKLFF. The CDR3, as DNA: TGTGCCAGCAGACCCTGGACGCAGGGGAATGAAAAACTGTTTTTT.

The rearrangement joins TRBV7-9 to TRBJ1-2; the match to TRBD1 covers 8 bases. V shed 2 bases and J 5 bases; nucleotides not matched to a gene: 4. CDR1 is SEHNR and CDR2 is FQNEAQ in the germline V gene (reference sequence). The CDR3 loop spans 14 amino acids. The CDR3 is CASSLSGQAYGYTF. The CDR3 DNA reads as TGTGCCAGCAGCTTATCGGGACAGGCATATGGCTACACCTTC.

The V and J genes are TRBV6-6 and TRBJ1-1; maybe TRBD1 (5 bases). Trimming stripped 10 bases from V and 4 bases from J, with 16 bases between. CDR3 length: 13 amino acids. Germline V gives CDR1 MNHNY, CDR2 SVGAGI (reference sequence). The CDR3 sequence: CANRQGRGTEAFF. For the CDR3, the DNA is TGTGCCAATCGCCAAGGGAGGGGCACTGAAGCTTTCTTT.

The chain uses TRBV19 and TRBJ2-3; maybe TRBD2 (6 bases). The CDR3 sequence is 14 residues long. The germline V gene encodes CDR1 LNHDA and CDR2 SQIVND (reference sequence). V was clipped by 4 bases and J by 5 bases, with 13 bases between them. The CDR3 coding sequence is TGTGCCAGTAGTAGGGGGGACTCCCTAGATACGCAGTATTTT. This gives the protein CASSRGDSLDTQYF. Supplemented by reference TRBV19 and TRBJ2-3, the full variable domain reads DGGITQSPKYLFRKEGQNVTLSCEQNLNHDAMYWYRQDPGQGLRLIYYSQIVNDFQKGDIAEGYSVSREKKESFPLTVTSAQKNPTAFYLCASSRGDSLDTQYFGPGTRLTVL.

The chain recombines TRBV19 with TRBJ1-4; D is undetermined. The germline gives CDR1 LNHDA, CDR2 SQIVND (reference sequence). There are 14 residues in the CDR3. V shed 3 bases and J shed 4 bases, with 9 bases lying between them. The CDR3 protein is CASSITGINEKLFF. CDR3 in DNA: TGTGCCAGTAGTATCACTGGTATTAATGAAAAACTGTTTTTT.